A single sample gave rise to the 18 T cell receptor beta chains below, sequenced in a study of PD-1 blockade in classical Hodgkin lymphoma. Libraries were prepared by immunoSEQ multiplex PCR; TCRdb keeps only in-frame clonotypes and omits some of them. This table has about 97,000 clones, roughly 83% appearing once. Relapse after autologous stem cell transplantation occurred in every patient, and brentuximab vedotin exposure varied. Source: peripheral blood mononuclear cells (PBMCs), taken at baseline. Source of these receptors: a human donor with classical Hodgkin lymphoma.

This clone has a single count. The rearrangement uses TRBV10-1 and TRBJ1-1, with TRBD1 matching 7 bases. CDR3 size: 14 residues. CDR1 and CDR2 (germline): WNHNN, SYGVQD (reference sequence). J gave up 6 bases and V 0 bases, and 4 bases lay outside the gene matches. CDR3 nucleotides: TGCGCCAGCAGTGAGTCGGGACAGAGGGCTGAAGCTTTCTTT. Translation: CASSESGQRAEAFF.

Only one count was recorded for this clone. The rearrangement joins TRBV11-3 to TRBJ2-1, with D uncertain. The CDR3 contains 13 residues. The V gene's germline CDR1 is SGHNT and CDR2 YENEEA. The V end was cut by 4 bases, the J end by 5 bases, with 9 bases between. Here the CDR3 reads CASSSGPNNEQFF. The CDR3 DNA reads as TGTGCCAGCAGCTCAGGACCCAACAATGAGCAGTTCTTC.

V and J are TRBV5-1 and TRBJ2-5; D perhaps matches TRBD1 (5 bases). The germline gives CDR1 SGHRS, CDR2 YFSETQ. Trimming removed 4 bases from V and 4 bases from J, with 17 bases in between. CDR3 length equals 15 residues. CDR3 residues: CASSPDPAGLETQYF. The CDR3 DNA reads TGCGCCAGCAGCCCGGACCCCGCAGGGTTAGAGACCCAGTACTTC.

The rearrangement joins TRBV5-1 to TRBJ2-7; D gene unclear. The CDR3 covers 14 residues. CDR1 and CDR2 (germline): SGHRS, YFSETQ. Trimming cost V 1 base and J 6 bases, with 14 bases left between them. CDR3 coding DNA: TGCGCCAGCAGCTTGTGGGGATTTGAAGGCGAGCAGTACTTC. It is translated as CASSLWGFEGEQYF.

The chain employs TRBV10-3 and TRBJ2-7; D perhaps matches TRBD2 (5 bases). V gave up 8 bases and J gave up 3 bases, with 11 bases separating them. This CDR3 is built from 12 residues. Looked up from germline, CDR1 is ENHRY and CDR2 is SYGVKD. CDR3 sequence (DNA): TGTGCCATCGAGGGCCAGGACTACGAGCAGTACTTC. Its protein is CAIEGQDYEQYF.

This chain connects TRBV11-1 to TRBJ2-1; either TRBD1 or TRBD2 may supply D (5 bases each). V was shortened by 5 bases and J by 5 bases, with 19 bases between the two germline ends. Germline CDR1 and CDR2: SGHAT and FQDESV (reference sequence). The CDR3 spans 16 residues. CDR3 in DNA: TGTGCCAGCAGCCCCCGTGGGGGAAGAGGGCACAATGAGCAGTTCTTC. It codes for CASSPRGGRGHNEQFF.

This clone was seen a handful of times. The rearrangement links TRBV19 to TRBJ2-5; D uncertain. Germline loops: CDR1 LNHDA, CDR2 SQIVND (reference sequence). This CDR3 spans 15 amino acids. Between the trimmed V and J ends, which lost 1 base and 5 bases, there was a span of 14 bases. The CDR3 DNA reads TGTGCCAGTAGTATAGGGGTTTCCACCCTGGAGACCCAGTACTTC. Protein sequence: CASSIGVSTLETQYF.

The chain links TRBV9 to TRBJ2-4, with D hard to call. This CDR3 region has 14 residues. V dropped 1 base and J dropped 0 bases, with 5 bases sitting between them. From germline, CDR1 is SGDLS and CDR2 YYNGEE. The CDR3 spells CASSVRLAKNIQYF. As DNA, the CDR3 is TGTGCCAGCAGCGTACGGCTAGCCAAAAACATTCAGTACTTC.

The chain couples TRBV6-5 to TRBJ2-1; TRBD1 matches 7 bases. The length of the CDR3 is 14 residues. The germline gives CDR1 MNHEY, CDR2 SVGAGI. V was clipped by 7 bases and J by 4 bases; unmatched bases: 7. The DNA for the CDR3 is TGTGCCAGCACCCCAGGGGGAGATTACAATGAGCAGTTCTTC. Translating gives CASTPGGDYNEQFF.

The chain joins TRBV29-1 to TRBJ2-3; 8 bases agree with TRBD2. CDR1 and CDR2 (germline): SQVTM, ANQGSEA. V was clipped by 5 bases and J by 1 base; unmatched bases: 5. CDR3 length: 14 amino acids. The CDR3 sequence is CSVTGGGGTDTQYF. CDR3 nucleotides: TGCAGCGTTACGGGAGGGGGTGGCACAGATACGCAGTATTTT.

V usage is TRBV30 and J usage is TRBJ2-3; TRBD2 matches at 10 bases. V dropped 2 bases and J dropped 0; count of bases not matched to a gene: 5. Germline V lookup: CDR1 GTSNPN, CDR2 SVGIG (reference sequence). CDR3 size: 16 residues. The CDR3 DNA is TGTGCCTGGAGTCTAACACTAGCGGGGAGCACAGATACGCAGTATTTT. Protein: CAWSLTLAGSTDTQYF.

The V and J genes are TRBV2 and TRBJ2-1; 7 positions match TRBD2. CDR1 is SNHLY, CDR2 FYNNEI, per germline. J gave up 9 bases and V 4 bases, and 3 bases lay outside the gene matches. The CDR3 has 12 residues. The CDR3: CASSGPGGEQFF. In nucleotides, the CDR3 is TGTGCCAGCAGTGGGCCGGGGGGTGAGCAGTTCTTC.

Worth noting for this clone: At one end, the junction sequence differs from germline, possibly due to a read error. The chain links TRBV5-1 to TRBJ2-1; D remains ambiguous. Per germline, CDR1 SGHRS and CDR2 YFSETQ. The CDR3 spans 15 residues. The CDR3 nucleotides are TGCGCCAGCACCTTGGTGGGGATGTCCTACAATGAGCAGTTCTTC. The encoded protein is CASTLVGMSYNEQFF.

This rearrangement joins TRBV10-3 to TRBJ2-7, with 9 bases identical to TRBD2. CDR1 is ENHRY and CDR2 is SYGVKD in the germline V gene. This CDR3 has 14 amino acids. The trim removed 3 bases at V and 6 bases at J, leaving 6 bases unmatched. The CDR3 protein is CAISERSGSVEQYF. The DNA for the CDR3 is TGTGCCATCAGTGAACGTAGCGGGAGTGTCGAGCAGTACTTC.

This clone was counted a few times. DNA of the CDR3: TGTGCCAGCAGCTTAGGTTTCGGAAACTACGAGCAGTACTTC. The encoded protein is CASSLGFGNYEQYF. The genes are TRBV7-2 and TRBJ2-7, with D unresolved. Germline CDR1 is SGHTA and CDR2 is FQGNSA. V shed 1 base and J shed 3 bases, with 10 bases lying between them. This CDR3 is built from 14 residues.

The chain carries TRBV6-1 and TRBJ2-3; no clear D gene. The length of the CDR3 is 13 residues. The V end lost 6 bases, the J end lost 2 bases, and 9 bases lay between the germline ends. The germline CDR1 and CDR2 sequences are MNHNS and SASEGT. CDR3 nucleotide sequence: TGTGCCAGCAGCCGCGACCCCACAGATACGCAGTATTTT. Its translation is CASSRDPTDTQYF.

J is TRBJ2-1 and V is TRBV19; 11 nucleotides match TRBD1. V shed 5 bases, J shed 8 bases, and the junction held 8 bases outside the gene matches. CDR1 is LNHDA and CDR2 is SQIVND in the germline V gene (reference sequence). This CDR3 contains 15 residues. CDR3 nucleotides: TGTGCCAGTAGTTGGGGACAGGGGGATCTCGATGAGCAGTTCTTC. It translates to CASSWGQGDLDEQFF.

This chain uses TRBV9 with TRBJ1-2; possible D gene TRBD1, 5 bases. Germline V lookup: CDR1 SGDLS, CDR2 YYNGEE. Trimming took 0 bases from V and 6 from J, leaving 12 bases between them. This CDR3 has 14 amino acids. The CDR3, as DNA: TGTGCCAGCAGCGTAGAGGTACGAGGGGATGGCTACACCTTC. Its protein product is CASSVEVRGDGYTF.